What follows describes a single TCR beta chain. The target of this receptor is not known. No quality values exist for individual bases; no much larger clone is one base distant. This entry comes from a study of T-cell memory formation after mild COVID-19 (dated by TCRdb to about 2021). Some background on the complete study: Most TCR sequence clusters were specific to one of the two donors. In a couple of donors, T-cell clones that expanded and contracted after mild COVID-19 were followed by sequencing TCRalpha and TCRbeta repertoires longitudinally. The cohort comprised two young, previously healthy adult volunteers, one female and one male.

According to the germline V gene, CDR1 reads SNHLY and CDR2 reads FYNNEI. Inclusive of the bounding cysteine and phenylalanine, the CDR3 is 15 residues long. Only the CDR3 part of the read is kept: 45 bases, read in frame from the first base. Trimming takes 3 bases from V and 2 bases from J, and the germline ends sit 12 bases apart. Data came from an Illumina NovaSeq 6000. Using 5'RACE with constant-segment primers, TCRalpha and TCRbeta cDNA libraries were constructed, with sample barcodes and unique molecular identifiers added in the process. RNA was extracted from every sample with Trizol reagent. Libraries were amplified in two PCR steps, with a second sample barcode and Illumina TruSeq adapters added in the second step. Libraries were sequenced on an Illumina NovaSeq with 2 x 150 bp paired-end reads. In the original analysis: Reads were demultiplexed and collapsed into UMI-guided consensus sequences with migec v1.2.7. Using mixcr v2.1.11, UMI consensuses were aligned to TRA and TRB V and J templates and then assembled into clonotypes. A clonotype was counted as expanded or contracted only if both edgeR and NoisET called the change significant, with noise models trained on biological replicates. For edgeR calls, the thresholds were a false discovery rate-adjusted p below 0.01 and a log2 fold-change of 1. As an exploratory analysis of dynamics, PCA with hierarchical clustering was applied to max-normalized trajectories of the 1000 most abundant clonotypes. Each responding clone was given a CD4 or CD8 phenotype based on the CD4+ and CD8+ repertoires, which had been sequenced separately. TCRdb reworked the public reads: Q25 trimming with fastp, MiXCR clone assembly, productive beta chains retained. Every distinct CDR3 protein forms one entry, paired with its most common genes and DNA. TCRdb's processing, not the authors', yielded these V and J calls. This sample comprises roughly 220,000 distinct CDR3 sequences, approximately 10% of them detected only once. Around 3.3% of the sample is taken by the ten largest.

Ficoll-Paque density gradient centrifugation was the method used to isolate PBMCs. Summary of the overall study and its limitations: Whether the second-wave clones peaking on day 37 were SARS-CoV-2 specific was not confirmed. Only two mild cases were covered in the study, and larger cohorts including severe cases with pre-infection samples were considered necessary. Contracting CD4+ clones were located mainly in the CM and EM memory subsets, whereas CD8+ clones were found to be enriched in EMRA. Some responding clones were detected in pre-infection memory, suggesting pre-existing cross-reactive memory T cells joined the SARS-CoV-2 response. From day 15 to 85, contracting clones showed balanced CD4/CD8 phenotypes, whereas a second wave of clones that expanded from day 15 to 37 leaned towards CD4+.

The sequence joins TRBV2 to TRBJ2-3, and possibly TRBD2, on 5 matching bases. This sequence originates from a man younger than 30 who had mild COVID-19 (a few samples of this study predate the infection). The sample titles of this study are shuffled in the database, so cell type and time point are left out; the donor was told from shared clones. The sequencing input was PBMCs or a T cell subset sorted from them (not recorded which). Here is the DNA: TGTGCCAGCAGTGAGCGGGCAGGCGACACAGATACGCAGTATTTT. This encodes CASSERAGDTDTQYF.